Below are 26 T cell receptor beta chains sequenced from a single sample in a study of T-cell memory formation after mild COVID-19. Each CDR3 protein is one row after TCRdb ran MiXCR on the 5' RACE reads. Of roughly 280,000 distinct CDR3 sequences in the sample, about 16% were seen once. The sample consisted of PBMCs or a T cell subset sorted from them (not recorded which). The receptors derive from a man aged 18-30 years who had mild COVID-19 (a few samples of this study predate the infection). Cell type and time point are not known.

In this sample, this clonotype turned up many times. The rearrangement links TRBV3-1 to TRBJ2-3; D perhaps matches TRBD2 (7 bases). Germline CDR1 and CDR2: LGHDT and YNNKEL (reference sequence). The CDR3 spans 15 residues. The V and J ends lost 1 base and 4 bases respectively, with 12 bases between them. The CDR3 loop reads CASSQGGGPSDTQYF. CDR3 in DNA: TGTGCCAGCAGCCAAGGCGGGGGCCCATCAGATACGCAGTATTTT.

This clonotype was counted only a few times. This sequence joins TRBV4-2 and TRBJ2-3; 13 bases fit TRBD2. The germline gives CDR1 LGHNA, CDR2 YNFKEQ. This CDR3 comprises 14 residues. J was trimmed by 10 bases and V by 2 bases; bases with no gene match: 3. This CDR3 reads CASSQPGLAGPQYF. CDR3 in DNA: TGTGCCAGCAGCCAACCGGGACTAGCGGGGCCGCAGTATTTT.

The chain couples TRBV24-1 to TRBJ2-7, with D possibly being TRBD1 (5 bases). Trimming left V 1 base short and J 2 bases short, with 17 bases between. Germline loops: CDR1 KGHDR, CDR2 SFDVKD. The length of the CDR3 is 17 residues. The CDR3 bases are TGTGCCACCAGTGATTTTTTCTCAGGGAAGAAAACCTACGAGCAGTACGTC. Its protein product is CATSDFFSGKKTYEQYV.

This clonotype was picked up a small number of times. V and J are TRBV7-9 and TRBJ1-6, with TRBD1 matching 7 bases. The CDR3 has 16 amino acids. Trimming cost V 1 base and J 4 bases; bases outside gene matches: 4. Germline CDR1 reads SEHNR; CDR2 reads FQNEAQ (reference sequence). The CDR3 sequence is CASSLGTGAYNSPLHF. The CDR3 DNA follows: TGTGCCAGCAGCTTAGGGACAGGTGCTTATAATTCACCCCTCCACTTT.

V and J are TRBV24-1 and TRBJ2-3, with 7 positions matching TRBD2. The CDR3 runs to 16 residues. The V segment lost 2 bases and the J segment 0 bases; nucleotides outside the gene matches: 4. Germline loops: CDR1 KGHDR, CDR2 SFDVKD. The CDR3 here is CATSDSGEGSTDTQYF. The CDR3, as DNA: TGTGCCACCAGTGATTCCGGGGAGGGGAGCACAGATACGCAGTATTTT.

In this sample, this clonotype turned up a few times. The chain couples TRBV7-9 to TRBJ2-7; no definite D call. In germline, CDR1 is SEHNR, CDR2 FQNEAQ (reference sequence). The CDR3 is made up of 14 amino acids. V lost 1 base, J lost 2 bases, and 9 bases lay in between. Here the CDR3 reads CASSLEDRPYEQYV. DNA of the CDR3: TGTGCCAGCAGCTTAGAAGATCGTCCCTACGAGCAGTACGTC.

The chain has TRBV7-8 and TRBJ2-3, with D perhaps given as TRBD1 or TRBD2 (5 bases each). Per the germline V gene, CDR1 is SGHVS and CDR2 is FQNEAQ. The CDR3 extends over 15 amino acids. V lost 6 bases, J lost 0 bases, and 13 bases lay in between. CDR3 protein: CASSSGALSTDTQYF. The DNA of the CDR3 is TGTGCCAGCAGTTCCGGGGCGCTTAGCACAGATACGCAGTATTTT.

The genes are TRBV5-1 and TRBJ2-7; 7 nucleotides line up with TRBD1. Germline V gene lookup returns CDR1 SGHRS and CDR2 YFSETQ. CDR3 length equals 16 residues. V shed 2 bases, J shed 3 bases, and the junction held 11 bases outside the gene matches. CDR3 loop: CASSLGRQGDIYEQYF. In nucleotides, the CDR3 is TGCGCCAGCAGCTTAGGTCGGCAGGGGGACATCTACGAGCAGTACTTC.

V and J are TRBV18 and TRBJ1-1; no firm D call. The V gene lost 1 base and the J gene lost 0 bases, with 9 bases spanning the gap. The CDR3 totals 15 residues. CDR1 KGHSH and CDR2 LQKENI come from the germline V gene. This chain's CDR3 is CASSPRPVMNTEAFF. The CDR3 DNA reads as TGTGCCAGCTCACCACGTCCCGTAATGAACACTGAAGCTTTCTTT.

This clonotype was detected a few times. The V call is TRBV29-1, the J call TRBJ2-3; D is unresolved. The length of the CDR3 is 11 residues. Germline V CDR1 and CDR2: SQVTM, ANQGSEA. V lost 6 bases and J 0 bases, leaving 4 bases between the germline ends. CDR3 bases: TGCAGCGTCTACAGCACAGATACGCAGTATTTT. Protein sequence: CSVYSTDTQYF.

This chain's CDR3 is CASSMGAEAFF. CDR3 nucleotide sequence: TGTGCCAGCAGTATGGGAGCTGAAGCTTTCTTT. The rearrangement joins TRBV2 to TRBJ1-1; D gene ambiguous. The V end lost 5 bases, the J end lost 6 bases, and 7 bases lay between the germline ends. CDR1 SNHLY and CDR2 FYNNEI come from the germline V gene. The CDR3 is made up of 11 amino acids.

J is TRBJ2-2 and V is TRBV3-1, with TRBD2 matching over 10 bases. The V gene's germline CDR1 is LGHDT and CDR2 YNNKEL (reference sequence). V was clipped by 5 bases and J by 4 bases; unmatched bases: 4. CDR3 length: 15 amino acids. The CDR3 nucleotides are TGTGCCAGCAGCGAGACTAGCGGGCTCACCGGGGAGCTGTTTTTT. It yields the protein CASSETSGLTGELFF.

This chain connects TRBV6-1 to TRBJ2-5, with TRBD2 matching over 10 bases. This CDR3 is built from 15 residues. V shed 2 bases, J shed 5 bases, and the junction held 5 bases outside the gene matches. Germline assignment: CDR1 MNHNS and CDR2 SASEGT. As DNA, the CDR3 is TGTGCCAGCAGTGAACTAGTACTAGCGGGGGAGACCCAGTACTTC. Translation: CASSELVLAGETQYF.

The J gene is TRBJ2-3, the V gene TRBV9, with TRBD1 identical over 7 bases. After removal of 3 bases from V and 0 bases from J, the junction contained 10 bases not matched to a gene. Germline CDR1 SGDLS, CDR2 YYNGEE. This CDR3 has 17 residues. The CDR3 sequence: CASSDRGGQLSTDTQYF. CDR3 bases: TGTGCCAGCAGCGACCGAGGGGGACAGCTTAGCACAGATACGCAGTATTTT.

This clonotype was seen more than once but under ten times. The V and J genes are TRBV20-1 and TRBJ1-5; maybe TRBD1 (6 bases). Germline CDR1 DFQATT, CDR2 SNEGSKA (reference sequence). There are 12 residues in the CDR3. Trimming pared 3 bases from V and 5 bases from J, leaving 8 bases between. CDR3 sequence: CSARDSHQPQHF. CDR3 sequence (DNA): TGCAGTGCTAGGGACAGTCATCAGCCCCAGCATTTT.

This clonotype was seen a handful of times. V and J are TRBV15 and TRBJ1-1, with D maybe TRBD1 (6 bases). Germline CDR1 LNHNV, CDR2 YYDKDF (reference sequence). The CDR3 covers 15 residues. V was clipped by 5 bases and J by 1 base, with 14 bases between them. The CDR3 here is CATSRLDRSNTEAFF. CDR3 nucleotides: TGTGCCACCAGCCGACTAGACAGGTCGAACACTGAAGCTTTCTTT.

This clonotype was counted at least ten times. The CDR3 DNA follows: TGTGCCAGCAGCTCCGGTGGATATGGCTACACCTTC. Residues: CASSSGGYGYTF. The rearrangement links TRBV12-3 or TRBV12-4 to TRBJ1-2; the D is unclear. V lost 6 bases and J lost 5, with 10 bases in between. CDR3 length: 12 residues.

In its sample, this clonotype was seen a few times. This chain joins TRBV5-1 and TRBJ2-7; D perhaps matches TRBD1 (6 bases). The CDR3 is 14 residues long. From germline, CDR1 is SGHRS and CDR2 YFSETQ. V dropped 4 bases and J dropped 2 bases, with 13 bases sitting between them. DNA for the CDR3: TGCGCCAGCAGCGGGAACGACAGGACCTACGAGCAGTACTTC. Its translation: CASSGNDRTYEQYF.

This clonotype was counted at least ten times. V usage is TRBV20-1 and J usage is TRBJ2-1; TRBD2 matches 8 bases. The length of the CDR3 is 14 residues. Germline V gene sequence: CDR1 DFQATT, CDR2 SNEGSKA (reference sequence). Germline trimming cut 4 bases from V and 2 bases from J; bases unmatched to any gene: 4. Here the CDR3 reads CSAKSGGPYNEQFF. The CDR3 nucleotides read TGCAGTGCTAAATCGGGGGGGCCCTACAATGAGCAGTTCTTC.

This chain uses TRBV28 with TRBJ1-6; the D is unclear. The germline V and J ends were trimmed by 5 bases and 1 base, with 18 bases remaining between them. The CDR3 sequence is 18 residues long. Germline CDR1 MDHEN, CDR2 SYDVKM. CDR3 DNA sequence: TGTGCCAGCAGTCACACGTCAGGAGAAGGGTCCTATAATTCACCCCTCCACTTT. Translation gives CASSHTSGEGSYNSPLHF.

This clonotype was recorded only once. The gene calls are TRBV27 and TRBJ1-5; TRBD1 is a possible D gene (5 bases). Germline CDR1 is MNHEY and CDR2 is SMNVEV (reference sequence). The CDR3 loop spans 18 amino acids. V lost 4 bases to trimming and J lost 3 bases, with 22 bases between them. The CDR3 protein is CASSSLRGAVEANQPQHF. The CDR3 DNA follows: TGTGCCAGCAGTTCCCTGAGAGGGGCTGTAGAGGCCAATCAGCCCCAGCATTTT.

The chain uses TRBV5-4 and TRBJ1-1; no clear D. V dropped 10 bases and J dropped 5 bases, with 12 bases sitting between them. There are 11 residues in the CDR3. Looked up from germline, CDR1 is SGHNT and CDR2 is YYREEE (reference sequence). CDR3 in DNA: TGTGCCGGTAGTGACGAGACTGAAGCTTTCTTT. The encoded protein is CAGSDETEAFF.

The table lists this clonotype with a few counts. The genes are TRBV1 and TRBJ1-4. TRBV1 corresponds to a pseudogene. The CDR3 is 10 residues long. The CDR3 spells CTPPHEKLFF. In DNA, the CDR3 is TGCACCCCTCCCCATGAAAAACTGTTTTTT.

The table lists this clonotype with a few counts. The J gene is TRBJ2-7, the V gene TRBV5-6; 10 bases map to TRBD1. The germline V gene has CDR1 SGHDT and CDR2 YYEEEE. There are 15 residues in the CDR3. Losses at the gene ends were 4 bases for V and 3 bases for J; bases not matched to a gene: 7. The CDR3 loop reads CASSRGQGFFYEQYV. The CDR3 nucleotides read TGTGCCAGCAGCAGGGGACAGGGGTTCTTCTACGAGCAGTACGTC.

This chain connects TRBV7-9 to TRBJ2-1, with D perhaps given as TRBD1 or TRBD2 (5 bases each). V was shortened by 5 bases and J by 0 bases, with 14 bases between the two germline ends. Germline assignment: CDR1 SEHNR and CDR2 FQNEAQ (reference sequence). This CDR3 has 16 amino acids. CDR3 nucleotides: TGTGCCAGCAGCCCCCGGGACGGACGCTCCTACAATGAGCAGTTCTTC. It codes for CASSPRDGRSYNEQFF.

The chain uses TRBV10-3 and TRBJ2-1, with TRBD2 matching over 9 bases. V lost 6 bases, J lost 6 bases, and 3 bases stayed unmatched. This CDR3 region has 13 residues. Germline lookup yields CDR1 ENHRY and CDR2 SYGVKD. Here the CDR3 reads CAIRPSGANEQFF. The DNA for the CDR3 is TGTGCCATCAGACCTAGCGGGGCCAATGAGCAGTTCTTC.